A single sample gave rise to the 18 T cell receptor beta chains below, sequenced in a study of T cells in Graves' hyperthyroidism and ophthalmopathy. RNA transcripts gave rise to amplified TCR beta CDR3 regions. The study used the HTBI primer set for a first-round RT-PCR of the TCR CDR3. Each CDR3 protein is one row after TCRdb ran MiXCR on the multiplex PCR reads. This sample has approximately 420,000 distinct CDR3 sequences, with 12% to 15% found just once. The sequenced sample consisted of blood. All receptors derive from a woman aged 18-29 years with Graves' hyperthyroidism.

The chain employs TRBV15 and TRBJ2-2; 7 nucleotides agree with TRBD2. This CDR3 comprises 16 residues. Germline-derived CDR1 and CDR2 are LNHNV and YYDKDF (reference sequence). Germline trimming cut 0 bases from V and 6 bases from J; bases unmatched to any gene: 7. For the CDR3, the DNA is TGTGCCACCAGCAGAGATTCGAGGGAGGGGCCCGGGGAGCTGTTTTTT. The encoded protein is CATSRDSREGPGELFF. Full variable domain (outside the CDR3, taken from reference TRBV15 and TRBJ2-2): DAMVIQNPRYQVTQFGKPVTLSCSQTLNHNVMYWYQQKSSQAPKLLFHYYDKDFNNEADTPDNFQSRRPNTSFCFLDIRSPGLGDTAMYLCATSRDSREGPGELFFGEGSRLTVL.

This clonotype occurred many times. CDR3 in DNA: TGCAGTGCCCATGGGACTAGCGGGAGAGTCACAGATACGCAGTATTTT. It codes for CSAHGTSGRVTDTQYF. This chain connects TRBV20-1 to TRBJ2-3; 14 positions agree with TRBD2. The length of the CDR3 is 16 residues. Per the germline V gene, CDR1 is DFQATT and CDR2 is SNEGSKA (reference sequence). V gave up 6 bases and J gave up 2 bases; unmatched junction bases: 7.

The chain joins TRBV6-1 to TRBJ2-3, with 10 bases aligning to TRBD2. The V and J ends lost 5 bases and 4 bases, in that order; junction bases with no gene match: 6. The CDR3 is 15 amino acids. Germline V gene sequence: CDR1 MNHNS, CDR2 SASEGT. CDR3 residues: CASSSRLAGPDTQYF. CDR3 DNA: TGTGCCAGCAGTTCAAGACTAGCGGGCCCAGATACGCAGTATTTT.

This chain uses TRBV24-1 with TRBJ1-1; D not certain. Trimming left V 1 base short and J 1 base short, with 12 bases between. The CDR3 totals 16 residues. From germline, CDR1 is KGHDR and CDR2 SFDVKD. CDR3 nucleotides: TGTGCCACCAGTGATTTCCTGGGAGGCCCGAACACTGAAGCTTTCTTT. Encoded protein: CATSDFLGGPNTEAFF.

This clonotype appeared many times. V and J are TRBV13 and TRBJ2-5; D is unclear. The CDR3 contains 13 residues. From germline, CDR1 is PRHDT and CDR2 FYEKMQ (reference sequence). The ends were cut back, 2 bases at V and 1 base at J, with 5 bases in the middle. Written as DNA, the CDR3 is TGTGCCAGCAGCTTACAGGTCCAAGAGACCCAGTACTTC. It specifies CASSLQVQETQYF.

This clonotype was recorded many times. V gene TRBV7-9 combines with J gene TRBJ2-2; D is undetermined. Germline V lookup: CDR1 SEHNR, CDR2 FQNEAQ (reference sequence). Trimming pared 5 bases from V and 8 bases from J, leaving 9 bases between. This CDR3 has 12 amino acids. The CDR3 region has the DNA TGTGCCAGCAGCGGTCCGAGGGGGGAGCTGTTTTTT. Its protein is CASSGPRGELFF. The variable domain in full, completed from reference TRBV7-9 and TRBJ2-2, reads DTGVSQNPRHKITKRGQNVTFRCDPISEHNRLYWYRQTLGQGPEFLTYFQNEAQLEKSRLLSDRFSAERPKGSFSTLEIQRTEQGDSAMYLCASSGPRGELFFGEGSRLTVL.

This clonotype has a count of ten or more. The J gene is TRBJ2-1, the V gene TRBV7-3, with D perhaps TRBD2 (6 bases). This CDR3 region has 14 residues. Per the germline V gene, CDR1 is SGHTA and CDR2 is FQGTGA. V was pared by 2 bases and J by 4 bases, with 9 bases between. This CDR3 reads CASSLGGIYNEQFF. In DNA form, the CDR3 reads TGTGCCAGCAGCTTAGGGGGGATTTACAATGAGCAGTTCTTC. Variable domain in full (rest from reference TRBV7-3 and TRBJ2-1): GAGVSQTPSNKVTEKGKYVELRCDPISGHTALYWYRQSLGQGPEFLIYFQGTGAADDSGLPNDRFFAVRPEGSVSTLKIQRTERGDSAVYLCASSLGGIYNEQFFGPGTRLTVL.

Regarding this clonotype: It may be a read error: a sequence one base away is much more abundant. The genes are TRBV3-1 and TRBJ2-7, with 10 bases matching TRBD2. Germline CDR1 is LGHDT and CDR2 is YNNKEL (reference sequence). J gave up 7 bases and V 1 base, and 19 bases lay outside the gene matches. This CDR3 has 19 amino acids. As DNA, the CDR3 is TGTGCCAGCAGCCAAGCCTTACCAGGGCGGCTAGCGGGAGTTCGGGAGCAGTACTTC. Translating it yields CASSQALPGRLAGVREQYF.

This clonotype showed up many times. The chain joins TRBV12-3 or TRBV12-4 to TRBJ2-1, with D possibly matching TRBD2 (6 bases). CDR3 length: 15 residues. The germline V and J ends were trimmed by 2 bases and 8 bases, with 16 bases remaining between them. The CDR3 is CASSLRSGTPDEQFF. The CDR3 DNA reads TGTGCCAGCAGTTTACGGTCTGGGACTCCTGATGAGCAGTTCTTC.

The chain has TRBV13 and TRBJ2-4; 7 bases are a match to TRBD2. The CDR3 extends over 14 amino acids. CDR1 and CDR2 (germline): PRHDT, FYEKMQ (reference sequence). The trim removed 8 bases at V and 0 bases at J, leaving 4 bases unmatched. CDR3 nucleotide sequence: TGTGCCAGCTCCGGGGAGGGAGCCAAAAACATTCAGTACTTC. Its translation: CASSGEGAKNIQYF.

This clonotype was seen repeatedly, ten times or more. The chain combines TRBV20-1 with TRBJ2-2; 10 bases fit TRBD2. V lost 3 bases and J lost 1; bases outside the gene matches: 5. CDR1 and CDR2 from the germline V gene are DFQATT and SNEGSKA (reference sequence). The CDR3 is 16 residues long. CDR3 in amino acids: CSARTLAGVNTGELFF. Written as DNA, the CDR3 is TGCAGTGCTAGGACTCTAGCGGGAGTGAACACCGGGGAGCTGTTTTTT.

The chain uses TRBV5-1 and TRBJ2-6, with no clear D. V was pared by 1 base and J by 1 base, with 6 bases between. The CDR3 extends over 15 amino acids. The germline CDR1 and CDR2 sequences are SGHRS and YFSETQ. As DNA, the CDR3 is TGCGCCAGCAGCTTGCAAAGATCTGGGGCCAACGTCCTGACTTTC. Translated: CASSLQRSGANVLTF. The entire variable domain, with the rest obtained from reference TRBV5-1 and TRBJ2-6, is as follows: KAGVTQTPRYLIKTRGQQVTLSCSPISGHRSVSWYQQTPGQGLQFLFEYFSETQRNKGNFPGRFSGRQFSNSRSEMNVSTLELGDSALYLCASSLQRSGANVLTFGAGSRLTVL.

This clonotype showed up many times. The chain recombines TRBV6-6 with TRBJ1-5; D is unresolved. CDR1 MNHNY and CDR2 SVGAGI come from the germline V gene (reference sequence). The CDR3 covers 12 residues. Trimming took 2 bases from V and 7 from J, leaving 6 bases between them. The DNA of the CDR3 is TGTGCCAGCAGTTACGGGTCCCAGCCCCAGCATTTT. Translated: CASSYGSQPQHF.

This clonotype was detected ten times or more. The rearrangement uses TRBV28 and TRBJ2-7; 7 nucleotides agree with TRBD2. This CDR3 spans 14 amino acids. Trimming at V came to 8 bases and at J to 0 bases, leaving 7 bases not matched to a gene. The V gene's germline CDR1 is MDHEN and CDR2 SYDVKM. CDR3: CASRGLAVSYEQYF. CDR3 nucleotides: TGTGCCAGCCGCGGTCTAGCGGTCTCCTACGAGCAGTACTTC.

This clonotype occurred many times. The chain combines TRBV5-1 with TRBJ2-1; possible D gene TRBD2, 6 bases. V shed 1 base and J shed 7 bases, with 12 bases lying between them. From germline, CDR1 is SGHRS and CDR2 YFSETQ. This CDR3 comprises 14 residues. The CDR3: CASSLLRGRNEQFF. The CDR3 region has the DNA TGCGCCAGCAGCTTGCTGAGAGGGAGGAATGAGCAGTTCTTC.

The chain combines TRBV7-9 with TRBJ1-2; D possibly corresponds to TRBD1 (5 bases). Per germline, CDR1 SEHNR and CDR2 FQNEAQ (reference sequence). The ends were cut back, 2 bases at V and 8 bases at J, with 9 bases in the middle. This CDR3 has 12 amino acids. The CDR3 DNA follows: TGTGCCAGCAGCTTATTGAGGGACGGCTACACCTTC. Protein: CASSLLRDGYTF.

This clonotype was recorded at least ten times. This sequence joins TRBV5-1 and TRBJ2-7; 11 nucleotides match TRBD1. The CDR3 extends over 14 amino acids. Germline V lookup: CDR1 SGHRS, CDR2 YFSETQ. The V and J ends lost 5 bases and 3 bases, in that order; junction bases with no gene match: 4. CDR3 amino acids: CASRAGTGGYEQYF. The CDR3 DNA is TGCGCCAGCAGGGCGGGGACAGGGGGCTACGAGCAGTACTTC.

Ten or more counts support this clonotype. The gene calls are TRBV12-3 or TRBV12-4 and TRBJ2-7; possibly TRBD2 for D (5 bases). V lost 5 bases to trimming and J lost 7 bases, with 15 bases between them. The CDR3 contains 13 residues. CDR3 sequence (DNA): TGTGCCAGCAGTCCACGGAGGCAATGGGAGCAGTACTTC. Translated: CASSPRRQWEQYF.